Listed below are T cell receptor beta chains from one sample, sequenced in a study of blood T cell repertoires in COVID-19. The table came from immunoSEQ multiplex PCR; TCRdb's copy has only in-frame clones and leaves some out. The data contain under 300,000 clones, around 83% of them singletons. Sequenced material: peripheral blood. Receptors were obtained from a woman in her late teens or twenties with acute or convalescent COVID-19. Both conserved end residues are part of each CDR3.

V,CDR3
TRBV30,CAWLAGPYNEQFF
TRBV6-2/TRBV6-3,CASSPNFAPETQYF
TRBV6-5,CATTSGGHNEQFF
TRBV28,CASSSQTGYYSNQPQHF
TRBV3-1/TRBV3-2,CASSRTGDILGGLDQPQHF
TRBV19,CASRLKNTEAFF
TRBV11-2,CASSLAAGKETQYF
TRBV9,CASSVGGTSNTEAFF
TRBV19,CASSIGLISNQPQHF
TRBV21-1,CASSKSSETGHYEQYF
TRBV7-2,CASRPGRTGELFF
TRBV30,CAWRLVLEDTEAFF
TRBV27,CASPAGELFF
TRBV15,CATSRRPGGRSYNEQFF
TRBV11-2,CASSLALQDTNTEAFF
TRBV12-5,CASGLDGQGIHEQYF
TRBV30,CAWRLGLNTEAFF
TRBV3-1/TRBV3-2,CASSPQGALDEQFF
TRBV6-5,CASTERTGGYTF
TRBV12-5,CASGLSSSGLAYEQYF
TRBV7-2,CASRTSGSNGGTDTQYF
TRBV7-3,CASSPGQGPDTQYF
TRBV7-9,CASSSSLAGNTQYF
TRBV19,CASSITQGLSGNTIYF
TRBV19,CASSMGGGTDTQYF
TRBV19,CASRWDLNTGELFF
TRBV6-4,CASSDGAGSAGELFF
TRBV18,CASSRTQGQDSPLHF
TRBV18,CASSPAPQEAYGYTF
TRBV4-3,CASSQVFGRDTDTQYF
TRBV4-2,CASSRRGEGSEKLFF
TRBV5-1,CASSPTSSGSNNEQFF
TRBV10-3,CAISGEPGLVEQYF
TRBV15,CATSRDEGAAKNIQYF
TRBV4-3,CASSQDRSLNEKLFF
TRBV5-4,CASSFNRDPNTEAFF
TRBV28,CASSLSEIGQGYEQYF
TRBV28,CASSTGQGGNQPQHF
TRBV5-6,CASSLERKLYGYTF
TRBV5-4,CASSETLNTEAFF